The following is a T cell receptor (beta chain) sequence with its context. Which antigen it targets is not known. Per-base quality was not reported, and no clone a single base away is much larger than it. Taken with the paper, the label for time point translates to: blood 4 weeks post-SBRT, at nephrectomy. The treatment or condition tag for this specimen amounts to: 15 Gy SBRT to primary tumor, nephrectomy 4 weeks later. Samples came from a clinical trial, in which primary renal cell carcinomas received 15 Gy stereotactic body radiation therapy followed by nephrectomy 4 weeks later. To follow tumor-enriched clonotypes, peripheral blood was collected serially from radiation-treated patients at baseline and again at 2 weeks and 4 weeks after SBRT. All patients had renal cell carcinoma with clear cell pathology. The QIAamp DNA Blood Mini Kit (Qiagen) was used to prepare genomic DNA for TCR sequencing. Samples were included in the analyses only if all quality control checks were passed.

TCR beta libraries were generated from genomic DNA with the immunoSEQ kit, following the manufacturer's recommendations. For library preparation, a first multiplex PCR was performed with proprietary primers, followed by a second PCR in which unique barcodes were added, and bead cleanups were performed after each round. Each sample batch included a kit-provided positive control reaction and a negative control reaction. The final libraries were assessed on an Agilent 4200 TapeStation D1000 ScreenTape, pooled by volume, and quantified by qPCR. Sequencing was performed on an Illumina NextSeq500 with a MidOutput 150-cycle cartridge, and 156 Read1 and 15 Index1 cycles were run with kit custom primers. The pooled library was loaded at about 1 pM, and approximately 18% PhiX control was spiked in. The original methods were these. Vendor-processed data were analyzed in R, with a clonotype defined as all T cells sharing the same CDR3 nucleotide sequence. In the clone abundance analyses, frequencies in each sample were normalized to that sample's 10,000 most abundant clones. Public T cell clones, which averaged fewer than five per sample, were excluded before analysis. Tumor-enriched and baseline blood-enriched clonotypes were defined by at least a 32-fold difference in abundance between compartments. Clonotypes expanded or contracted between blood time points were identified with a beta-binomial differential abundance model. Tumor-blood repertoire similarity was measured with the Baroni-Urbani and Buser coefficient, and groups were compared using two-tailed Wilcoxon tests in R. TCRdb obtained this table from immuneACCESS and retained in-frame rearrangements with V and J assigned. These tables miss some clones; where compared with another copy, unresolved V genes account for less than half of the shortfall, and the remainder is unexplained. D and trimming come from the DNA, and the V and J calls and clone size come from that table. Here the sample has about 170,000 clones; about 85% occur a single time. The ten largest clones take up about 10% of the sample.

This sample is part of a study of radiation and T cells in renal cell carcinoma (dated by TCRdb to the early 2020s). Turning to the overall study: In total, 50 to 55 samples underwent TCR beta sequencing: approximately 26 tumors plus 27 peripheral blood samples. The final blood draw took place at 4 weeks after radiation, the same time as nephrectomy. Across all 50 or so samples, 4,016,671 unique CDR3 nucleotide sequences, encoding roughly 3 million unique CDR3 amino acid sequences, were identified.

V was cut back by 4 bases and J by 0 bases, leaving a gap of 21 bases between them. Sequences MGHRA (CDR1) and YSYEKL (CDR2) are obtained from the germline V gene. From the cysteine up to the phenylalanine, the CDR3 has a length of 18 residues. Only the CDR3 DNA is retained, 54 bases long and in frame from the first base. On the study overall, not on this receptor specifically: Effects of radiation dose or scheduling on the TCR repertoire could not be addressed with the single-armed trial design. In blood, the top tumor clonotypes increased between baseline and 2 weeks post-radiation and then shrank by 4 weeks, which suggests that tumor-resident clones expanded only transiently. Because pretreatment tumor biopsies were not available, the study could not determine whether clonotypes were already present within the tumor at baseline. Blood repertoire dynamics were not followed beyond 4 weeks after treatment.

The chain uses TRBV4-1 and TRBJ1-2, and the D gene may be TRBD1, 5 bases matching. The TCR sequence derives from a woman in her forties or fifties with renal cell carcinoma. The starting material was blood, obtained from a patient whose treatment included radiotherapy and nephrectomy. The base sequence is TGCGCCAGCAGCCCTCGGGGCAGGGTAAATCGAGCTAACTATGGCTACACCTTC. Translated, this is CASSPRGRVNRANYGYTF.